A single sample is the source of the 28 T cell receptor beta chains below, sequenced in a study of human T cells and chemical hapten exposure. TCRdb recomputed calls from the RACE reads with MiXCR, one row per CDR3 protein. The data contain about 84,000 distinct CDR3 sequences, 10% of them singletons. Indicated time point: patch test 2, 6 weeks after DPC sensitization. Treatment given: therapeutic diphenylcyclopropenone sensitization with weekly scalp DPC. The sequences come from whole blood, collected in connection with sensitization to the hapten diphenylcyclopropenone (DPC). The receptors originated from a woman aged 45-65 years with alopecia areata. Some clones in this sample may be carry-over from other donors' samples.

Ten or more counts support this clonotype. The gene calls are TRBV7-8 and TRBJ2-7; 9 bases map to TRBD2. Germline V gene sequence: CDR1 SGHVS, CDR2 FQNEAQ. CDR3 length: 16 residues. Trimming at V came to 1 base and at J to 1 base, leaving 5 bases not matched to a gene. The CDR3 region has the DNA TGTGCCAGCAGCTTAGACCGGCGGGAGGGATCCTACGAGCAGTACTTC. Encoded protein: CASSLDRREGSYEQYF.

This clonotype was found a few times. The V gene is TRBV4-1, the J gene TRBJ1-1, with D uncertain. This CDR3 has 15 amino acids. Trimming took 0 bases from V and 1 from J, leaving 9 bases between them. CDR1 is MGHRA, CDR2 YSYEKL, per germline. The CDR3 nucleotides are TGCGCCAGCAGCCAAGATGGCATTACGAACACTGAAGCTTTCTTT. It codes for CASSQDGITNTEAFF.

This clonotype was seen more than once but under ten times. The CDR3 region is CASSLYTSGAYNEQFF. Written as DNA, the CDR3 is TGTGCCAGCAGCTTGTATACTAGCGGAGCCTACAATGAGCAGTTCTTC. The J gene is TRBJ2-1, the V gene TRBV7-6; 8 positions match TRBD2. V lost 3 bases, J lost 2 bases, and 6 bases stayed unmatched. Germline V gene lookup returns CDR1 SGHVS and CDR2 FNYEAQ. The CDR3 extends over 16 amino acids. Filled out from reference TRBV7-6 and TRBJ2-1, the complete variable domain reads GAGVSQSPRYKVTKRGQDVALRCDPISGHVSLYWYRQALGQGPEFLTYFNYEAQQDKSGLPNDRFSAERPEGSISTLTIQRTEQRDSAMYRCASSLYTSGAYNEQFFGPGTRLTVL.

This clonotype appeared many times. The chain employs TRBV7-9 and TRBJ2-3; D gene ambiguous. The CDR3 extends over 12 amino acids. Trimming cost V 5 bases and J 6 bases, with 9 bases left between them. Germline values: CDR1 SEHNR, CDR2 FQNEAQ (reference sequence). The CDR3: CASSPRADTQYF. The CDR3 coding sequence is TGTGCCAGCAGCCCACGTGCGGATACGCAGTATTTT.

This chain joins TRBV29-1 and TRBJ2-7, with D possibly matching TRBD1 (5 bases). The germline V and J ends were trimmed by 5 bases and 1 base, with 15 bases remaining between them. CDR1 is SQVTM, CDR2 ANQGSEA, per germline. The CDR3 is 14 amino acids. The CDR3 loop reads CSVRMAGLSYEQYF. The CDR3 coding sequence is TGCAGCGTTCGTATGGCAGGGCTATCCTACGAGCAGTACTTC.

The chain links TRBV14 to TRBJ2-2, with no clear D. The V end lost 1 base, the J end lost 5 bases, and 14 bases lay between the germline ends. Germline-derived CDR1 and CDR2 are SGHDN and FVKESK. There are 16 residues in the CDR3. CDR3 bases: TGTGCCAGCAGCCAAGCTGTGGGAATGAGGACCGGGGAGCTGTTTTTT. The encoded protein is CASSQAVGMRTGELFF.

This clonotype was counted many times. The chain joins TRBV7-2 to TRBJ2-7, with D possibly being TRBD2 (6 bases). The CDR3 is 16 residues long. Trimming shortened V by 5 bases and J by 0 bases, and 17 bases separated the two germline ends. In germline, CDR1 is SGHTA, CDR2 FQGNSA. The CDR3 nucleotides read TGTGCCAGCAGCCCTCACGGAGGGACGAACTCCTACGAGCAGTACTTC. Protein sequence: CASSPHGGTNSYEQYF.

This clonotype showed up many times. The chain has TRBV6-6 and TRBJ2-4; no clear D gene. The germline CDR1 and CDR2 sequences are MNHNY and SVGAGI (reference sequence). The V and J ends lost 4 bases and 0 bases respectively, with 4 bases between them. This CDR3 has 13 residues. DNA for the CDR3: TGTGCCAGCAGTTCTCTAGCCAAAAACATTCAGTACTTC. It is translated as CASSSLAKNIQYF.

This clonotype was counted many times. This chain uses TRBV6-6 with TRBJ2-4, with 14 positions matching TRBD2. The CDR3 is 18 residues long. CDR1 is MNHNY and CDR2 is SVGAGI in the germline V gene (reference sequence). J gave up 2 bases and V 6 bases, and 9 bases lay outside the gene matches. The CDR3 is CASSPGLAGVTSKNIQYF. The CDR3 DNA sequence: TGTGCCAGCAGCCCGGGACTAGCGGGAGTTACTTCCAAAAACATTCAGTACTTC.

The chain joins TRBV4-1 to TRBJ2-1; 9 nucleotides agree with TRBD2. Per germline, CDR1 MGHRA and CDR2 YSYEKL. This CDR3 is built from 14 residues. Trimming cost V 3 bases and J 9 bases; bases outside gene matches: 6. CDR3 residues: CASSQGLASFEQFF. As DNA, the CDR3 is TGCGCCAGCAGCCAGGGACTAGCCTCTTTTGAGCAGTTCTTC.

This clonotype was seen only a few times. The chain recombines TRBV7-2 with TRBJ1-5, with 7 bases fitting TRBD1. V shed 3 bases and J 0 bases; nucleotides not matched to a gene: 2. The CDR3 is made up of 15 amino acids. Per germline, CDR1 SGHTA and CDR2 FQGNSA. The CDR3, as DNA: TGTGCCAGCAGCTTCAGGGGGGATAGCAATCAGCCCCAGCATTTT. It translates to CASSFRGDSNQPQHF.

This clonotype appeared a few times. The V gene is TRBV7-9, the J gene TRBJ1-1; weak D call: TRBD1 (6 bases). V dropped 2 bases and J dropped 1 base, with 8 bases sitting between them. CDR3 size: 14 residues. CDR1 and CDR2 (germline): SEHNR, FQNEAQ (reference sequence). CDR3 sequence reads: CASSLTGTNTEAFF. The CDR3, as DNA: TGTGCCAGCAGCTTAACAGGGACGAACACTGAAGCTTTCTTT.

V is TRBV19 and J is TRBJ2-3; TRBD2 matches 8 bases. The ends lost 8 bases at V and 0 bases at J; junction bases unmatched: 4. Looked up from germline, CDR1 is LNHDA and CDR2 is SQIVND (reference sequence). The CDR3 has 14 amino acids. As DNA, the CDR3 is TGTGCCAGTTGTCCGGGAGGGAGCACAGATACGCAGTATTTT. This gives the protein CASCPGGSTDTQYF.

The table lists this clonotype with many counts. This chain connects TRBV18 to TRBJ2-3; 8 bases line up with TRBD2. V was clipped by 0 bases and J by 4 bases; unmatched bases: 3. CDR3 size: 15 residues. The germline CDR1 and CDR2 sequences are KGHSH and LQKENI. The CDR3 sequence is CASSPPLAGSDTQYF. The CDR3 DNA reads TGTGCCAGCTCACCACCGCTAGCGGGTTCAGATACGCAGTATTTT.

There are many counts of this clonotype. This chain connects TRBV7-9 to TRBJ2-1, with D tentatively TRBD2 (6 bases). V lost 1 base and J 7 bases, leaving 8 bases between the germline ends. This CDR3 contains 13 residues. CDR1 and CDR2 (germline): SEHNR, FQNEAQ (reference sequence). The CDR3 is CASSLVGGNEQFF. Written as DNA, the CDR3 is TGTGCCAGCAGCTTAGTCGGGGGTAATGAGCAGTTCTTC.

The chain uses TRBV2 and TRBJ2-1; no definite D call. CDR3 length: 15 amino acids. The V end was cut by 2 bases, the J end by 5 bases, with 13 bases between. Germline CDR1 and CDR2: SNHLY and FYNNEI. The CDR3 nucleotides read TGTGCCAGCAGTGAACGGTGGTTCCCCAACAATGAGCAGTTCTTC. It codes for CASSERWFPNNEQFF.

This clonotype was seen ten or more times. The chain uses TRBV27 and TRBJ1-2, with a tentative D call TRBD1 (5 bases). The CDR3 totals 16 residues. Germline lookup yields CDR1 MNHEY and CDR2 SMNVEV (reference sequence). The V end lost 2 bases, the J end lost 6 bases, and 19 bases lay between the germline ends. CDR3 sequence (DNA): TGTGCCAGCAGTTTAGACAGCGCCGTGGCACACAATGGCTACACCTTC. Translation gives CASSLDSAVAHNGYTF.

This clonotype came up a few times. The J gene is TRBJ2-5, the V gene TRBV29-1, with a tentative D call TRBD2 (6 bases). CDR1 SQVTM and CDR2 ANQGSEA come from the germline V gene. The CDR3 runs to 14 residues. The V end was cut by 4 bases, the J end by 5 bases, with 17 bases between. CDR3 sequence (DNA): TGCAGCGTTGTGTCGCCTTTGGAGGGGGAGACCCAGTACTTC. Protein product: CSVVSPLEGETQYF.

CDR3 in amino acids: CASSQSVTTDTQYF. The CDR3, as DNA: TGTGCCAGCAGCCAAAGCGTCACAACAGATACGCAGTATTTT. The V gene is TRBV7-2, the J gene TRBJ2-3; D gene ambiguous. The CDR3 has 14 amino acids. Trimming took 5 bases from V and 3 from J, leaving 12 bases between them. Germline CDR1 is SGHTA and CDR2 is FQGNSA.

In its sample, this clonotype was seen a few times. The chain links TRBV6-5 to TRBJ2-7, with TRBD1 identical over 8 bases. There are 15 residues in the CDR3. With 7 bases clipped from V and 3 bases from J, the junction kept 11 bases outside the gene matches. Per germline, CDR1 MNHEY and CDR2 SVGAGI. The CDR3 is CASNPDRGPLYEQYF. The CDR3 coding sequence is TGTGCCAGCAACCCAGACAGGGGCCCTCTCTACGAGCAGTACTTC.

This clonotype was found many times. The chain recombines TRBV2 with TRBJ1-1; D is uncertain. V gave up 5 bases and J gave up 4 bases, with 5 bases separating them. Germline V gives CDR1 SNHLY, CDR2 FYNNEI. This CDR3 contains 11 residues. CDR3: CASSLSTEAFF. CDR3 coding DNA: TGTGCCAGCAGTTTGTCCACTGAAGCTTTCTTT.

This clonotype was seen repeatedly, ten times or more. The J gene is TRBJ2-5, the V gene TRBV6-5; no clear D. Deletions cut 6 bases from V and 2 bases from J, with 16 bases between. CDR1 is MNHEY, CDR2 SVGAGI, per germline. The CDR3 runs 15 residues. CDR3 DNA: TGTGCCAGCAGGAAGCCGGGCCGAGATCAAGAGACCCAGTACTTC. Its protein product is CASRKPGRDQETQYF.

The chain carries TRBV4-1 and TRBJ2-5; D uncertain. This CDR3 contains 22 residues. The V gene lost 2 bases and the J gene lost 2 bases, with 33 bases spanning the gap. The germline V gene encodes CDR1 MGHRA and CDR2 YSYEKL. CDR3 DNA: TGCGCCAGCAGCCAACCGTTCGACCCCCCTCGTGGAAAGGGCGGAAGGCAAGAGACCCAGTACTTC. Translation: CASSQPFDPPRGKGGRQETQYF.

This clonotype showed up many times. The chain carries TRBV30 and TRBJ1-1; D might be TRBD1 (5 bases). Trimming took off 2 bases at V and 5 bases at J, with 15 bases between the two ends. Germline CDR1 GTSNPN, CDR2 SVGIG (reference sequence). The CDR3 totals 14 residues. CDR3 DNA sequence: TGTGCCTGGAGTCCGGGACGAACGGTTACTGAAGCTTTCTTT. As protein: CAWSPGRTVTEAFF.

This rearrangement joins TRBV6-5 to TRBJ1-1; D ambiguous. The CDR3 covers 11 residues. Per the germline V gene, CDR1 is MNHEY and CDR2 is SVGAGI. The V end lost 7 bases, the J end lost 4 bases, and 7 bases lay between the germline ends. The CDR3 reads CASKRATEAFF. The CDR3 DNA is TGTGCCAGCAAGAGGGCCACTGAAGCTTTCTTT.

The CDR3 sequence is CSATGPGTTDTQYF. The DNA for the CDR3 is TGCAGTGCTACCGGACCGGGTACCACAGATACGCAGTATTTT. The chain uses TRBV20-1 and TRBJ2-3; D unclear. Trimming took off 4 bases at V and 2 bases at J, with 13 bases between the two ends. Per germline, CDR1 DFQATT and CDR2 SNEGSKA (reference sequence). The CDR3 sequence is 14 residues long.

This clonotype has ten or more counts. The genes are TRBV7-8 and TRBJ2-5, with a tentative D call TRBD2 (6 bases). CDR1 is SGHVS and CDR2 is FQNEAQ in the germline V gene. This CDR3 has 15 amino acids. V lost 3 bases, J lost 2 bases, and 13 bases lay in between. The CDR3 DNA is TGTGCCAGCAGCTTGGGAGGCGAGAGACAAGAGACCCAGTACTTC. It encodes CASSLGGERQETQYF.

The rearrangement joins TRBV5-6 to TRBJ2-7, with TRBD2 as a possible D gene (5 bases). CDR1 and CDR2 (germline): SGHDT, YYEEEE. V shed 5 bases and J shed 0 bases, with 12 bases lying between them. This CDR3 contains 14 residues. CDR3 sequence reads: CASRQTGISYEQYF. The CDR3, as DNA: TGTGCCAGCAGACAGACCGGGATCTCCTACGAGCAGTACTTC.